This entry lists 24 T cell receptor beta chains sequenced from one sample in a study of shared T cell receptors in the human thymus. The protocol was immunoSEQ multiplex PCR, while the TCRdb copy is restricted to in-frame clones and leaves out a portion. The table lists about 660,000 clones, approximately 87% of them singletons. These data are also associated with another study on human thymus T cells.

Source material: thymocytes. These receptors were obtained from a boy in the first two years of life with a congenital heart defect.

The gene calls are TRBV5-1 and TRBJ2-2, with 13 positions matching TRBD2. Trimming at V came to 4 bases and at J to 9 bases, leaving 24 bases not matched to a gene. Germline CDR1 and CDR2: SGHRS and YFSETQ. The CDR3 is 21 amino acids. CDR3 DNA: TGCGCCAGCAGCCGATTTGGTCAGTGGACTAGCGGGAGTCTTGGTGACCGGGAGCTGTTTTTT. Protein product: CASSRFGQWTSGSLGDRELFF.

The CDR3 spells CASSQVSTSGRNNEQFF. In nucleotides, the CDR3 is TGTGCCAGCAGCCAAGTGTCTACTAGCGGGAGGAACAATGAGCAGTTCTTC. This sequence joins TRBV14 and TRBJ2-1, with 12 bases matching TRBD2. From germline, CDR1 is SGHDN and CDR2 FVKESK. V was clipped by 1 base and J by 5 bases; unmatched bases: 6. The CDR3 totals 17 residues.

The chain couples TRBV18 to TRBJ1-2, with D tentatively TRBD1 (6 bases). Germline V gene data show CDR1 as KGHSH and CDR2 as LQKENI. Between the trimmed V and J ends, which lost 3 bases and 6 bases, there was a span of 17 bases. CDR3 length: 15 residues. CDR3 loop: CASSPDWTDKDGYTF. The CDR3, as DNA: TGTGCCAGCTCACCGGACTGGACAGACAAGGATGGCTACACCTTC.

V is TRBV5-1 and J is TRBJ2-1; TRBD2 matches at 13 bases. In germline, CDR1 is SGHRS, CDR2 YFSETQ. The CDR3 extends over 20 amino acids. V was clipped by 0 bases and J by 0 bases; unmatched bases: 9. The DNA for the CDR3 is TGCGCCAGCAGCTTGGATGGACTAGCGGGAGTTTTAGGCTCCTACAATGAGCAGTTCTTC. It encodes CASSLDGLAGVLGSYNEQFF.

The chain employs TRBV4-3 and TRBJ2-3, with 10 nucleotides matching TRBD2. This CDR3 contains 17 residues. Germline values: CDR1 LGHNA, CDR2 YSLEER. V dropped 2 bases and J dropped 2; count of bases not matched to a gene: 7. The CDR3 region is CASSQLSGTSATDTQYF. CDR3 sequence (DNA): TGCGCCAGCAGCCAACTATCCGGGACTAGCGCCACAGATACGCAGTATTTT.

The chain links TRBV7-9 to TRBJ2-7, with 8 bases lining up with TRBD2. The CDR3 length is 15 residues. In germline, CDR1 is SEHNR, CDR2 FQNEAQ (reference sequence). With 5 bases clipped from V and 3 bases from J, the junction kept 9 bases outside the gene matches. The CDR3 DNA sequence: TGTGCCAGCAGCCCACTGCCAGCGGGGGACTACGAGCAGTACTTC. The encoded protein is CASSPLPAGDYEQYF.

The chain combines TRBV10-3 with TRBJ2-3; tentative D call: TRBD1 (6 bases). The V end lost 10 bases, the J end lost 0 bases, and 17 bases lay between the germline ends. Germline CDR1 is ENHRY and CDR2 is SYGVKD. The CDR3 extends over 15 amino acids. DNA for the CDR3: TGTGCCACCTCGGGCCAGGGGCTAAGCACAGATACGCAGTATTTT. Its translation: CATSGQGLSTDTQYF.

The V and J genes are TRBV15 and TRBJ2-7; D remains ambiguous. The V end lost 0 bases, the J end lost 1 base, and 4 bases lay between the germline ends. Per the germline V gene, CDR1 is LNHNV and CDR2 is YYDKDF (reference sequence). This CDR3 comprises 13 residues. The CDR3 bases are TGTGCCACCAGCAGAGATCCTTCCTACGAGCAGTACTTC. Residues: CATSRDPSYEQYF.

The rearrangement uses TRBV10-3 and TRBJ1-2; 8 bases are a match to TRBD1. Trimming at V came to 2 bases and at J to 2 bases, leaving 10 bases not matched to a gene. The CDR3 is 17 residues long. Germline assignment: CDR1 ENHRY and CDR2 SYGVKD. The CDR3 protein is CAISEPPEDRVNYGYTF. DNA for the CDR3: TGTGCCATCAGTGAGCCCCCCGAGGACAGGGTCAACTATGGCTACACCTTC.

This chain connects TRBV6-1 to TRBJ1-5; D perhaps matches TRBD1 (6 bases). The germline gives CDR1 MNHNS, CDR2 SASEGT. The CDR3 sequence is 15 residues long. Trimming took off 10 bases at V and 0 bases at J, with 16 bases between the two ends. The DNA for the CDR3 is TGTGCCACCACGGCGGGGGGCGGTAGCAATCAGCCCCAGCATTTT. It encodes CATTAGGGSNQPQHF.

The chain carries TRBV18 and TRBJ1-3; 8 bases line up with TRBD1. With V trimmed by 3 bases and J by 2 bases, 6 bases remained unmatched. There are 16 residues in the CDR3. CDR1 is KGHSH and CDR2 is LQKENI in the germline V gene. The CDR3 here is CASSPKTGEAGNTIYF. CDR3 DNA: TGTGCCAGCTCACCGAAGACAGGGGAAGCTGGAAACACCATATATTTT.

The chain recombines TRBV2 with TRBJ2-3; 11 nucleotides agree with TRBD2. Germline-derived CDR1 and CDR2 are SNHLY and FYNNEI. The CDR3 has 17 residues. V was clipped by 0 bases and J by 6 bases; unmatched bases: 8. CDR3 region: CASSEAMGTSGCDTQYF. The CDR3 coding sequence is TGTGCCAGCAGTGAAGCGATGGGGACTAGCGGTTGTGATACGCAGTATTTT.

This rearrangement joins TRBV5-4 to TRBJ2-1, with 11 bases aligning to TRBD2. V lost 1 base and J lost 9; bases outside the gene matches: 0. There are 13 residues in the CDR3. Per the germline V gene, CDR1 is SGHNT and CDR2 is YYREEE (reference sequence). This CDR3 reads CASSLTSGSEQFF. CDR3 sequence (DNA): TGTGCCAGCAGCTTGACTAGCGGGAGTGAGCAGTTCTTC. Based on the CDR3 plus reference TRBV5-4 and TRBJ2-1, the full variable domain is ETGVTQSPTHLIKTRGQQVTLRCSSQSGHNTVSWYQQALGQGPQFIFQYYREEENGRGNFPPRFSGLQFPNYSSELNVNALELDDSALYLCASSLTSGSEQFFGPGTRLTVL.

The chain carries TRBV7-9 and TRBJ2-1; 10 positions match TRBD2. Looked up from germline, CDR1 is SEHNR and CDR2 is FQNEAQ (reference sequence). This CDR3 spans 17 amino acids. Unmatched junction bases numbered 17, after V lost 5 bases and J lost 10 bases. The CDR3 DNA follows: TGTGCCAGCAGCGGTACGGTGGGTCTAGCGGGAGAGAGAGAGCAGTTCTTC. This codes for CASSGTVGLAGEREQFF.

The CDR3 nucleotides read TGTGCCAGCAGCTTAGGGAGTGGCGAGCAGTACTTC. Residues: CASSLGSGEQYF. V is TRBV7-8 and J is TRBJ2-7; no firm D call. CDR1 SGHVS and CDR2 FQNEAQ come from the germline V gene. There are 12 residues in the CDR3. V lost 1 base and J 6 bases, leaving 7 bases between the germline ends.

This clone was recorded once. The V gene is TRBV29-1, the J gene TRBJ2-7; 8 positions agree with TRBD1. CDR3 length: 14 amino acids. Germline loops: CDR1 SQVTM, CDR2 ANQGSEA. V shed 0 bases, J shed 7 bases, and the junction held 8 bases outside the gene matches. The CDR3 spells CSVEDRQGSREQYF. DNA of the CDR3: TGCAGCGTTGAAGATCGACAGGGGTCTCGGGAGCAGTACTTC.

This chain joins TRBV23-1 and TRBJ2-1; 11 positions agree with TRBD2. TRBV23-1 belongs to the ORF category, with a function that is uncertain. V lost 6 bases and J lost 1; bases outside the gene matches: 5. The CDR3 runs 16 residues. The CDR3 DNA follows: TGCGCCAGCAGCTCAGGGACTAGCGGATCCTACAATGAGCAGTTCTTC. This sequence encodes CASSSGTSGSYNEQFF.

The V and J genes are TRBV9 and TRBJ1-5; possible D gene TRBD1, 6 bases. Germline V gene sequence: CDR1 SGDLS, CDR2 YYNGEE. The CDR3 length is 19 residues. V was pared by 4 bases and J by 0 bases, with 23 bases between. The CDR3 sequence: CASSPRTGPRVYSNQPQHF. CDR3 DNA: TGTGCCAGCAGCCCCCGAACAGGGCCAAGGGTATATAGCAATCAGCCCCAGCATTTT.

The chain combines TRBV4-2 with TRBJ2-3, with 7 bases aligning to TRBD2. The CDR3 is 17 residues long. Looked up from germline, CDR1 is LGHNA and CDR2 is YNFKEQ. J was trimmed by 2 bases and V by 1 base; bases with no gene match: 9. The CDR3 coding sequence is TGTGCCAGCAGCCAAGGGGGCCCTAGCGGATTCACAGATACGCAGTATTTT. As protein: CASSQGGPSGFTDTQYF.

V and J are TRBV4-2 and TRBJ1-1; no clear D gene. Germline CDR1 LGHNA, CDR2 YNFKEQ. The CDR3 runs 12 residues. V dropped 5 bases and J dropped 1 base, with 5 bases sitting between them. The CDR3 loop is CASSSPNTEAFF. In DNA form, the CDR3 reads TGTGCCAGCAGCTCTCCGAACACTGAAGCTTTCTTT.

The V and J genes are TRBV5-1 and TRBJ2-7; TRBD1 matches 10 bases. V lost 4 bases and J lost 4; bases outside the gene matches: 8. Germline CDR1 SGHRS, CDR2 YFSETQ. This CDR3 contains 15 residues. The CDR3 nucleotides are TGCGCCAGCAGCACATCGACAGGGGGCTGGTACGAGCAGTACTTC. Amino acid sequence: CASSTSTGGWYEQYF.

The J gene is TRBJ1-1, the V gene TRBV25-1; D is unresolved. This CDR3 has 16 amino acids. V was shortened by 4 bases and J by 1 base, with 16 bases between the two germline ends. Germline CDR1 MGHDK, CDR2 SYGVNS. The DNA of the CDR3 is TGTGCCAGCAGTGCCCAACCCCTAATGCCGAACACTGAAGCTTTCTTT. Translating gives CASSAQPLMPNTEAFF.

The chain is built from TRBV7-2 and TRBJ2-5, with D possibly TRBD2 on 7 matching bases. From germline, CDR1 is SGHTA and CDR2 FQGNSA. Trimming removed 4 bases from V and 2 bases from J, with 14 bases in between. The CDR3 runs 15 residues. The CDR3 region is CASSWGGRIQETQYF. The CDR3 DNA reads TGTGCCAGCAGCTGGGGGGGGCGGATACAAGAGACCCAGTACTTC.

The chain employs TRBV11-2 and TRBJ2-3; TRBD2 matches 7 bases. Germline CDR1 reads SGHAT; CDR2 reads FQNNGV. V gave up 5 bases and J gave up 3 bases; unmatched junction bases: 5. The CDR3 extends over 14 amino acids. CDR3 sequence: CASSHGRRTDTQYF. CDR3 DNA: TGTGCCAGCAGCCACGGGAGGCGAACAGATACGCAGTATTTT.